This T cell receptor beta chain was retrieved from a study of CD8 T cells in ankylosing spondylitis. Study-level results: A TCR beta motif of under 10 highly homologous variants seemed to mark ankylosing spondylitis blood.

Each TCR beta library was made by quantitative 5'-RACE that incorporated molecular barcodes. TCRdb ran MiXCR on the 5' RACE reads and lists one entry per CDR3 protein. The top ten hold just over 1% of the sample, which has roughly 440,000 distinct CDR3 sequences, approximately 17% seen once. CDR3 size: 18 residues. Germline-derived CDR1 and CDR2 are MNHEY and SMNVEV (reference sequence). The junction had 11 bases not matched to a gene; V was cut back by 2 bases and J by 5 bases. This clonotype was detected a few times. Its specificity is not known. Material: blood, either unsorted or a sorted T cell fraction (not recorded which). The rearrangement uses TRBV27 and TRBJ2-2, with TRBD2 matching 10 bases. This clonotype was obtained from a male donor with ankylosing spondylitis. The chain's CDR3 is CASSLSLISGRWTGELFF. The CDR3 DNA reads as TGTGCCAGCAGTTTAAGTCTTATTAGCGGGAGGTGGACCGGGGAGCTGTTTTTT.